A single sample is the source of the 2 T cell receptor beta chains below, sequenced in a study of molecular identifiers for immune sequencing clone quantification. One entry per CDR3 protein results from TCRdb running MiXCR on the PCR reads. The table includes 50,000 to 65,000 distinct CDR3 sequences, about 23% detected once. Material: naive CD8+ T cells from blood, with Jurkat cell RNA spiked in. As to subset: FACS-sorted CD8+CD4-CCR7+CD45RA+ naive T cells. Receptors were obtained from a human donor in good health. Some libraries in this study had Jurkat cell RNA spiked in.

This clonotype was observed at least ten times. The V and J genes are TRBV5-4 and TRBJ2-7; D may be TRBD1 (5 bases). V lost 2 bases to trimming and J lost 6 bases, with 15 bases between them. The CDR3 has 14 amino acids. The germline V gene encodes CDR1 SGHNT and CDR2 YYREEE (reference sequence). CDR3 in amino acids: CASSFIRGSGEQYF. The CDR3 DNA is TGTGCCAGCAGCTTTATAAGGGGATCTGGCGAGCAGTACTTC.

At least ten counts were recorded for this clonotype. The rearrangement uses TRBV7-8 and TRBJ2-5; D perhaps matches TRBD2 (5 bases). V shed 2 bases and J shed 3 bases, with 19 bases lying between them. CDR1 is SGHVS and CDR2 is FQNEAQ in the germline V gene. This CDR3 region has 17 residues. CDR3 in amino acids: CASSLKGPSPREETQYF. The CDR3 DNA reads TGTGCCAGCAGCTTAAAGGGTCCCTCACCGAGGGAAGAGACCCAGTACTTC.